This T cell receptor (beta chain) was profiled in a study of CD8 T cells in Susac syndrome. RNA totalling roughly 0.45 to 1 ug underwent reverse transcription with random hexamers. TCRdb reprocessed the immunoSEQ multiplex PCR reads via MiXCR and lists one record per CDR3 protein. Seen here are approximately 300,000 distinct CDR3 sequences, almost 85% observed once, and the top ten hold about 0.22%. With 2 bases removed from V and 5 bases from J, the gap between germline ends came to 10 bases. The CDR3 contains 14 residues. Germline V CDR1 and CDR2: LGHNT, FRNRAP. Sequenced material: CD8+ T cells from PBMCs. This clonotype was sampled from a human donor with multiple sclerosis. The rearrangement joins TRBV12-5 to TRBJ2-1; D is undetermined. This CDR3 reads CASGLLGRDNEQFF. CDR3 in DNA: TGTGCTAGTGGTTTGCTAGGACGGGACAATGAGCAGTTCTTC.